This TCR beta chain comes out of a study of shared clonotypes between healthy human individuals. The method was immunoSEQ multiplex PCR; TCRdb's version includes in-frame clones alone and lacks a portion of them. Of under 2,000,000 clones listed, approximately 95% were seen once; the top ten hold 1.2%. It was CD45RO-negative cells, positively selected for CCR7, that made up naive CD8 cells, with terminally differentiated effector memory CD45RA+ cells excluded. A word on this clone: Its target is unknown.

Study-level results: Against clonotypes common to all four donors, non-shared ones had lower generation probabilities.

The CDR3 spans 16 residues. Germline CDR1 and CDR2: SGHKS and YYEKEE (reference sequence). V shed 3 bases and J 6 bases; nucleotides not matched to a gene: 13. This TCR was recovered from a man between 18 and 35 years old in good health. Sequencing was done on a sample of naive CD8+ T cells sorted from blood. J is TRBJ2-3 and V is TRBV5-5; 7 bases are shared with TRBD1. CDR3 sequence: CASSSTGTVRGDTQYF. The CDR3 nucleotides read TGTGCCAGCAGCTCTACCGGGACAGTAAGAGGGGATACGCAGTATTTT.